The 17 T cell receptor beta chains below all came from one sample that was sequenced in a study of a mutant IDH1 vaccine in newly diagnosed glioma. Antigen specificity for these receptors is unknown. The repertoire was sequenced with immunoSEQ multiplex PCR; TCRdb's copy has only in-frame clones and lacks some. The table records under 45,000 clones, less than 85% of them present only once. Time point noted: week 23, last vaccination. The content of each vaccine dose was 300 ug of mutant IDH1 20-mer peptide, and topical imiquimod accompanied it. The sequencing here drew on PBMCs, taken from a glioma patient whose treatment included an IDH1 peptide vaccine. These receptors all come from a woman aged 18-29 years with glioma. Some clones in this sample may be carry-over from other donors' samples.

CDR3 bases: TGTGCCAGGACCCCGGCTGGGGCCAACGTCCTGACTTTC. It specifies CARTPAGANVLTF. The chain uses TRBV21-1 and TRBJ2-6. TRBV21-1 corresponds to a pseudogene. The CDR3 runs to 13 residues.

The chain joins TRBV2 to TRBJ2-7, with D hard to call. The CDR3 has 11 amino acids. V was pared by 5 bases and J by 4 bases, with 6 bases between. CDR1 and CDR2 from the germline V gene are SNHLY and FYNNEI. CDR3 sequence reads: CASSHEYEQYF. CDR3 bases: TGTGCCAGCAGTCACGAATACGAGCAGTACTTC.

A single count supports this clone. The CDR3 nucleotides are TGTGCCAGCAGTGATGGTGGGGTCTCCTACGAGCAGTACTTC. Its translation is CASSDGGVSYEQYF. The gene calls are TRBV25-1 and TRBJ2-7; D gene ambiguous. Trimming removed 3 bases from V and 0 bases from J, with 9 bases in between. Germline V gene sequence: CDR1 MGHDK, CDR2 SYGVNS. CDR3 length equals 14 residues.

This clone ranks as medium-sized (0.01 to 0.1%). The chain is built from TRBV15 and TRBJ1-5, with a weak D call TRBD1 (6 bases). The germline gives CDR1 LNHNV, CDR2 YYDKDF (reference sequence). This CDR3 is 16 amino acids long. Trimming removed 0 bases at V and 12 bases at J, with 21 bases between. CDR3 sequence (DNA): TGTGCCACCAGCAGAGATCGGGGGGGCACCTACGGGTTCCAGCATTTT. Its protein product is CATSRDRGGTYGFQHF.

The rearrangement uses TRBV10-1 and TRBJ2-5, with TRBD1 matching over 7 bases. The germline V gene has CDR1 WNHNN and CDR2 SYGVQD (reference sequence). V dropped 6 bases and J dropped 7; count of bases not matched to a gene: 17. The CDR3 is made up of 16 amino acids. The CDR3 sequence: CASREHGQAPMGTQYF. The CDR3 DNA reads TGCGCCAGCAGAGAACACGGACAGGCCCCTATGGGGACCCAGTACTTC.

The chain joins TRBV27 to TRBJ2-7, with D maybe TRBD2 (6 bases). The CDR3 consists of 13 residues. CDR1 is MNHEY and CDR2 is SMNVEV in the germline V gene (reference sequence). V lost 4 bases to trimming and J lost 3 bases, with 10 bases between them. The CDR3 sequence is CASSSDGGYEQYF. The DNA for the CDR3 is TGTGCCAGCAGTTCCGACGGGGGCTACGAGCAGTACTTC.

This clone appeared a few times. V gene TRBV7-6 combines with J gene TRBJ2-1; D is ambiguous. CDR1 is SGHVS and CDR2 is FNYEAQ in the germline V gene. CDR3 length: 15 residues. V was pared by 1 base and J by 2 bases, with 9 bases between. CDR3: CASSLEVRTYNEQFF. The CDR3 DNA follows: TGTGCCAGCAGCTTAGAGGTTAGGACCTACAATGAGCAGTTCTTC.

This chain links TRBV13 with TRBJ2-2, with 7 bases fitting TRBD2. V lost 1 base and J lost 6; bases outside the gene matches: 5. The CDR3 contains 15 residues. CDR1 PRHDT and CDR2 FYEKMQ come from the germline V gene (reference sequence). CDR3 in DNA: TGTGCCAGCAGCTTAGTGACGGGGGGAGCCGGGGAGCTGTTTTTT. Residues: CASSLVTGGAGELFF. Full variable domain (missing parts from reference TRBV13 and TRBJ2-2): AAGVIQSPRHLIKEKRETATLKCYPIPRHDTVYWYQQGPGQDPQFLISFYEKMQSDKGSIPDRFSAQQFSDYHSELNMSSLELGDSALYFCASSLVTGGAGELFFGEGSRLTVL.

This chain joins TRBV6-1 and TRBJ2-1; 8 bases are shared with TRBD2. After removal of 4 bases from V and 7 bases from J, the junction contained 6 bases not matched to a gene. The CDR3 is made up of 14 amino acids. CDR1 and CDR2 (germline): MNHNS, SASEGT. In DNA form, the CDR3 reads TGTGCCAGCAGTGGAGAGATAGCGGGAAATGAGCAGTTCTTC. It codes for CASSGEIAGNEQFF.

The chain carries TRBV29-1 and TRBJ1-1; 7 bases fit TRBD1. The CDR3 contains 13 residues. V lost 7 bases to trimming and J lost 1 base; unmatched junction nucleotides: 6. CDR1 and CDR2 (germline): SQVTM, ANQGSEA. The CDR3 loop reads CSASTGWNTEAFF. CDR3 bases: TGCAGCGCCTCGACAGGGTGGAACACTGAAGCTTTCTTT.

Only one count was recorded for this clone. The J gene is TRBJ1-2, the V gene TRBV2; 10 bases line up with TRBD1. From germline, CDR1 is SNHLY and CDR2 FYNNEI. Unmatched junction bases numbered 2, after V lost 4 bases and J lost 3 bases. CDR3 length: 14 residues. This chain's CDR3 is CASSVDRGDYGYTF. The CDR3 DNA is TGTGCCAGCAGTGTGGACAGGGGGGACTATGGCTACACCTTC.

The J gene is TRBJ2-5, the V gene TRBV5-4; D gene uncertain. This CDR3 is 16 amino acids long. V was shortened by 0 bases and J by 4 bases, with 16 bases between the two germline ends. The germline gives CDR1 SGHNT, CDR2 YYREEE (reference sequence). DNA for the CDR3: TGTGCCAGCAGCTTGGTTGGTTCGAGCGTAAGAGAGACCCAGTACTTC. Residues: CASSLVGSSVRETQYF. The full variable domain, in which reference TRBV5-4 and TRBJ2-5 provide the parts outside the CDR3, is ETGVTQSPTHLIKTRGQQVTLRCSSQSGHNTVSWYQQALGQGPQFIFQYYREEENGRGNFPPRFSGLQFPNYSSELNVNALELDDSALYLCASSLVGSSVRETQYFGPGTRLLVL.

The chain joins TRBV21-1 to TRBJ1-2; TRBD1 is the table's D call and was not checked against the DNA. TRBV21-1 is a documented pseudogene. The CDR3 totals 17 residues. CDR3 DNA sequence: TGTGCCAGCAGAGGTCGGACAGGGACGACAGATAACTATGGCTACACCTTC. It is translated as CASRGRTGTTDNYGYTF.

This CDR3 reads CASSYGTSGDTQYF. CDR3 DNA: TGCGCCAGCAGCTACGGGACCTCCGGGGATACGCAGTATTTT. The rearrangement uses TRBV5-1 and TRBJ2-3, with D perhaps being TRBD1 or TRBD2 (5 bases each). Trimming removed 3 bases at V and 6 bases at J, with 14 bases between. The CDR3 sequence is 14 residues long. Germline-derived CDR1 and CDR2 are SGHRS and YFSETQ.

The chain joins TRBV6-6 to TRBJ1-2, with D tentatively TRBD1 (5 bases). V shed 4 bases and J shed 2 bases, with 11 bases lying between them. The length of the CDR3 is 14 residues. The germline CDR1 and CDR2 sequences are MNHNY and SVGAGI (reference sequence). The CDR3 loop is CASSSSTANYGYTF. CDR3 nucleotide sequence: TGTGCCAGCAGTTCCTCGACAGCAAACTATGGCTACACCTTC.

This chain connects TRBV6-4 to TRBJ1-6; D is unresolved. Trimming stripped 8 bases from V and 10 bases from J, with 9 bases between. Germline V gives CDR1 MRHNA, CDR2 SNTAGT. The CDR3 consists of 11 residues. The DNA of the CDR3 is TGTGCCAGCCTCCTTCCGTCACCCCTCCACTTT. Translating gives CASLLPSPLHF.

The chain links TRBV12-5 to TRBJ2-5; 8 bases agree with TRBD1. Trimming took 1 base from V and 5 from J; bases not matched to a gene: 3. Germline-derived CDR1 and CDR2 are LGHNT and FRNRAP. CDR3 size: 14 residues. The CDR3 loop reads CASGLGGTGETQYF. In DNA, the CDR3 is TGTGCTAGTGGTTTGGGGGGGACAGGTGAGACCCAGTACTTC.